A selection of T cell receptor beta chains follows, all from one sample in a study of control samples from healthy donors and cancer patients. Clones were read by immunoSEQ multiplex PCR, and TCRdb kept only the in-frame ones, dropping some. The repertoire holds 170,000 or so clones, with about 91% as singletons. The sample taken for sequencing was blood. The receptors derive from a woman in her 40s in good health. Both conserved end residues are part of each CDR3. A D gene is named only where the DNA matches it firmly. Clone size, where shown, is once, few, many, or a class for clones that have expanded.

DNA: TGTGCCAGCAGTTGGACTAGCAATGCCGATACGCAGTATTTT; CDR3: CASSWTSNADTQYF; D: TRBD2; V: TRBV2; size: .; J: TRBJ2-3
DNA: TGTGCCAGCAGTCAAACAGGGAACACTGAAGCTTTCTTT; CDR3: CASSQTGNTEAFF; D: .; V: TRBV12-3/TRBV12-4; size: .; J: TRBJ1-1
DNA: TGTGCCAGCAGCCAGGGGCCTGGTGAAAAACTGTTTTTT; CDR3: CASSQGPGEKLFF; D: .; V: TRBV3-1/TRBV3-2; size: .; J: TRBJ1-4
DNA: TGCGCCAGCAGCATCAGACAGATGAACACTGAAGCTTTCTTT; CDR3: CASSIRQMNTEAFF; D: .; V: TRBV5-1; size: .; J: TRBJ1-1
DNA: TGTGCCAGCAGCCAAGGGGCGTGGCAGCCCCAGCATTTT; CDR3: CASSQGAWQPQHF; D: .; V: TRBV7-9; size: .; J: TRBJ1-5
DNA: TGCAGTGCTAGTATCGGGGCCCTGAGCTCCTACGAGCAGTACTTC; CDR3: CSASIGALSSYEQYF; D: .; V: TRBV20-1; size: .; J: TRBJ2-7
DNA: TGTGCCAGCGGTGGTGAAGTCACAGATACGCAGTATTTT; CDR3: CASGGEVTDTQYF; D: .; V: TRBV2; size: .; J: TRBJ2-3
DNA: TGTGCCAGCAGTTACTCATGGGGTACCTACGAGCAGTACTTC; CDR3: CASSYSWGTYEQYF; D: .; V: TRBV6-5; size: .; J: TRBJ2-7
DNA: TGTGCCTGCCGGGTTGCGCTGAGCAATCAGCCCCAGCATTTT; CDR3: CACRVALSNQPQHF; D: .; V: TRBV6-5; size: .; J: TRBJ1-5
DNA: TGTGCCAGCAGCCTCCGGACTAGCGGGGGTACAGATACGCAGTATTTT; CDR3: CASSLRTSGGTDTQYF; D: TRBD2; V: TRBV3-1/TRBV3-2; size: .; J: TRBJ2-3
DNA: TGTGCCAGCAGCTATACGGGGGGGACCTACAATGAGCAGTTCTTC; CDR3: CASSYTGGTYNEQFF; D: TRBD2; V: TRBV11-2; size: .; J: TRBJ2-1
DNA: TGTGCCAGCAGCCTCTTGGAGGGAGGCTTGGAGCAGTACTTC; CDR3: CASSLLEGGLEQYF; D: .; V: TRBV5-4; size: few; J: TRBJ2-7
DNA: TGTGCCAGCAGCCCCTTGACAGCCTACAATGAGCAGTTCTTC; CDR3: CASSPLTAYNEQFF; D: .; V: TRBV14; size: .; J: TRBJ2-1
DNA: TGTGCCAGCAGCCAAGCCGGGTCAAACTATGGCTACACCTTC; CDR3: CASSQAGSNYGYTF; D: .; V: TRBV4-2; size: .; J: TRBJ1-2
DNA: TGTGCCAGCAGTTACGGGACAGGGGGGACCTACGAGCAGTACTTC; CDR3: CASSYGTGGTYEQYF; D: TRBD1; V: TRBV6-5; size: .; J: TRBJ2-7
DNA: TGTGCCAGCAGCTCGGGGGGGACAGATCCCTCTGGAGAGACCCAGTACTTC; CDR3: CASSSGGTDPSGETQYF; D: .; V: TRBV5-4; size: .; J: TRBJ2-5
DNA: TGTGCCAGTAGCCCTATCAATGGAAACACCATATATTTT; CDR3: CASSPINGNTIYF; D: .; V: TRBV19; size: .; J: TRBJ1-3